Below are 18 T cell receptor beta chains sequenced from a single sample in a study of CD8+ T cells in alopecia areata. Sequencing used cDNA as its template, made by extracting RNA and reverse transcribing it. This table comes from immunoSEQ multiplex PCR, and its TCRdb copy is limited to in-frame clones, with some not included. Altogether 170,000 or so clones are present, roughly 61% being singletons, with the ten largest covering roughly 12%. Treatment indicated: oral pan-JAK inhibitor, 5-10 mg twice daily. This sample comprised CD8+ T cells sorted from blood, obtained at week 24, from a patient treated with tofacitinib. The receptors here all came from a human donor with alopecia areata.

Note on this clone: Different DNA sequences within this sample yield the same CDR3. The chain uses TRBV27 and TRBJ1-5; D not certain. Germline-derived CDR1 and CDR2 are MNHEY and SMNVEV (reference sequence). Trimming took 1 base from V and 0 from J, leaving 4 bases between them. The CDR3 loop spans 14 amino acids. CDR3 sequence: CASSLWGSNQPQHF. For the CDR3, the DNA is TGTGCCAGCAGTTTATGGGGTAGCAATCAGCCCCAGCATTTT.

This clone was picked up a small number of times. The chain is built from TRBV6-5 and TRBJ2-1; D might be TRBD2 (6 bases). The CDR3 covers 15 residues. Looked up from germline, CDR1 is MNHEY and CDR2 is SVGAGI. With 4 bases removed from V and 4 bases from J, the gap between germline ends came to 14 bases. The CDR3 DNA reads as TGTGCCAGCAGTTCGGAGCGGGCCCCGTACAATGAGCAGTTCTTC. This sequence encodes CASSSERAPYNEQFF.

The chain links TRBV13 to TRBJ1-5; D not resolved. The CDR3 contains 13 residues. V lost 5 bases and J lost 0, with 5 bases in between. Germline CDR1 PRHDT, CDR2 FYEKMQ (reference sequence). The CDR3 sequence: CASSPGSNQPQHF. The CDR3 DNA sequence: TGTGCCAGCAGCCCCGGTAGCAATCAGCCCCAGCATTTT.

The chain has TRBV13 and TRBJ2-2; D remains ambiguous. The CDR3 sequence is 11 residues long. Germline V lookup: CDR1 PRHDT, CDR2 FYEKMQ (reference sequence). With 5 bases removed from V and 3 bases from J, the gap between germline ends came to 1 base. The CDR3: CASSDTGELFF. In nucleotides, the CDR3 is TGTGCCAGCAGCGACACCGGGGAGCTGTTTTTT.

The gene calls are TRBV2 and TRBJ1-1; 7 positions match TRBD1. After removal of 3 bases from V and 1 base from J, the junction contained 5 bases not matched to a gene. The germline V gene encodes CDR1 SNHLY and CDR2 FYNNEI. The CDR3 is made up of 15 amino acids. The CDR3 DNA reads TGTGCCAGCAGTGACGACAGGGTCGCGAACACTGAAGCTTTCTTT. It specifies CASSDDRVANTEAFF. Full variable domain (remainder filled in from reference TRBV2 and TRBJ1-1): EPEVTQTPSHQVTQMGQEVILRCVPISNHLYFYWYRQILGQKVEFLVSFYNNEISEKSEIFDDQFSVERPDGSNFTLKIRSTKLEDSAMYFCASSDDRVANTEAFFGQGTRLTVV.

The chain has TRBV30 and TRBJ2-7; TRBD1 aligns across 9 bases. The ends lost 1 base at V and 3 bases at J; junction bases unmatched: 1. Per the germline V gene, CDR1 is GTSNPN and CDR2 is SVGIG (reference sequence). The CDR3 is 13 amino acids. CDR3 sequence reads: CAWSGTGDYEQYF. The DNA of the CDR3 is TGTGCCTGGAGTGGGACAGGGGACTACGAGCAGTACTTC.

The rearrangement links TRBV19 to TRBJ1-1; weak D call: TRBD1 (5 bases). This CDR3 region has 12 residues. Trimming took 1 base from V and 10 from J, leaving 10 bases between them. Germline CDR1 reads LNHDA; CDR2 reads SQIVND (reference sequence). The CDR3 loop is CASSIAGRGAFF. In DNA form, the CDR3 reads TGTGCCAGTAGTATAGCAGGGCGGGGAGCTTTCTTT.

CDR3 region: CASSQDEGQGVLGELFF. The CDR3 DNA reads as TGTGCCAGCAGCCAAGATGAGGGACAGGGGGTTTTGGGGGAGCTGTTTTTT. The rearrangement links TRBV4-2 to TRBJ2-2; 11 nucleotides line up with TRBD1. Germline V gene sequence: CDR1 LGHNA, CDR2 YNFKEQ. V shed 0 bases and J 8 bases; nucleotides not matched to a gene: 8. The CDR3 is made up of 17 amino acids.

V and J are TRBV14 and TRBJ1-1; weak D call: TRBD1 (5 bases). Per the germline V gene, CDR1 is SGHDN and CDR2 is FVKESK. This CDR3 comprises 12 residues. The V and J ends lost 2 bases and 7 bases respectively, with 8 bases between them. In nucleotides, the CDR3 is TGTGCCAGCAGCCAATGGGGCCTTGAAGCTTTCTTT. This codes for CASSQWGLEAFF. Together with reference TRBV14 and TRBJ1-1, the CDR3 gives the full variable domain: EAGVTQFPSHSVIEKGQTVTLRCDPISGHDNLYWYRRVMGKEIKFLLHFVKESKQDESGMPNNRFLAERTGGTYSTLKVQPAELEDSGVYFCASSQWGLEAFFGQGTRLTVV.

As DNA, the CDR3 is TGTGCCTGGAGTTCAATGGGAGCAACTAATGAAAAACTGTTTTTT. It specifies CAWSSMGATNEKLFF. The chain combines TRBV30 with TRBJ1-4; D ambiguous. Trimming pared 2 bases from V and 0 bases from J, leaving 10 bases between. Per the germline V gene, CDR1 is GTSNPN and CDR2 is SVGIG (reference sequence). This CDR3 contains 15 residues.

Regarding this clone: Germline and junction disagree at one end, which may indicate a read error. The chain links TRBV30 to TRBJ2-7; D is ambiguous. Germline CDR1 and CDR2: GTSNPN and SVGIG (reference sequence). The CDR3 is 15 residues long. This CDR3 is CAWSVTGGVSDEQYF. The CDR3 DNA reads as TGTGCCTGGAGTGTAACCGGTGGGGTCTCCGACGAGCAGTACTTC.

V usage is TRBV4-2 and J usage is TRBJ2-1; 9 bases are a match to TRBD1. This CDR3 contains 15 residues. V lost 1 base and J lost 4; bases outside the gene matches: 2. Germline V gives CDR1 LGHNA, CDR2 YNFKEQ. Here the CDR3 reads CASSQGTGVYNEQFF. As DNA, the CDR3 is TGTGCCAGCAGCCAAGGGACAGGGGTTTACAATGAGCAGTTCTTC.

The chain carries TRBV9 and TRBJ2-6, with D hard to call. This CDR3 is 13 amino acids long. The V end lost 3 bases, the J end lost 4 bases, and 5 bases lay between the germline ends. In germline, CDR1 is SGDLS, CDR2 YYNGEE. The CDR3 bases are TGTGCCAGCAGCGGAGGAGGGGCCAACGTCCTGACTTTC. This encodes CASSGGGANVLTF. Full variable domain (rest looked up from reference TRBV9 and TRBJ2-6): DSGVTQTPKHLITATGQRVTLRCSPRSGDLSVYWYQQSLDQGLQFLIQYYNGEERAKGNILERFSAQQFPDLHSELNLSSLELGDSALYFCASSGGGANVLTFGAGSRLTVL.

The chain couples TRBV27 to TRBJ1-1, with D possibly matching TRBD1 (5 bases). The CDR3 covers 15 residues. Germline CDR1 reads MNHEY; CDR2 reads SMNVEV (reference sequence). Trimming removed 4 bases from V and 0 bases from J, with 12 bases in between. The CDR3 DNA sequence: TGTGCCAGCAGTTCCCCGGGGGAGCTGAACACTGAAGCTTTCTTT. This translates into CASSSPGELNTEAFF.

The chain employs TRBV13 and TRBJ1-1; unclear D gene. V gave up 6 bases and J gave up 0 bases, with 5 bases separating them. Looked up from germline, CDR1 is PRHDT and CDR2 is FYEKMQ (reference sequence). The CDR3 is made up of 12 amino acids. CDR3 protein: CASSEMNTEAFF. The CDR3 coding sequence is TGTGCCAGCAGTGAGATGAACACTGAAGCTTTCTTT.

This chain joins TRBV11-3 and TRBJ2-3, with D perhaps given as TRBD1 or TRBD2 (5 bases each). V lost 8 bases, J lost 5 bases, and 17 bases lay in between. Per the germline V gene, CDR1 is SGHNT and CDR2 is YENEEA. CDR3 length: 14 residues. Written as DNA, the CDR3 is TGTGCCAGCCACGAGAGGGGCCATGAAGATACGCAGTATTTT. It translates to CASHERGHEDTQYF.

The gene calls are TRBV13 and TRBJ2-7; D gene uncertain. CDR3 length: 15 amino acids. The V gene's germline CDR1 is PRHDT and CDR2 FYEKMQ (reference sequence). Between the trimmed V and J ends, which lost 4 bases and 4 bases, there was a span of 17 bases. The CDR3 reads CASSSRVQPIYEQYF. The CDR3 bases are TGTGCCAGCAGCTCGCGTGTCCAGCCGATATACGAGCAGTACTTC. Supplemented by reference TRBV13 and TRBJ2-7, the full variable domain reads AAGVIQSPRHLIKEKRETATLKCYPIPRHDTVYWYQQGPGQDPQFLISFYEKMQSDKGSIPDRFSAQQFSDYHSELNMSSLELGDSALYFCASSSRVQPIYEQYFGPGTRLTVT.

This clone appeared a few times. This chain connects TRBV4-1 to TRBJ2-5; D assignment may be TRBD1 or TRBD2 (5 bases each). Deletions cut 1 base from V and 1 base from J, with 13 bases between. The CDR3 is made up of 16 amino acids. CDR1 and CDR2 (germline): MGHRA, YSYEKL. CDR3 amino acids: CASSQGSTGPQETQYF. CDR3 nucleotides: TGCGCCAGCAGCCAAGGGTCGACGGGACCCCAAGAGACCCAGTACTTC.